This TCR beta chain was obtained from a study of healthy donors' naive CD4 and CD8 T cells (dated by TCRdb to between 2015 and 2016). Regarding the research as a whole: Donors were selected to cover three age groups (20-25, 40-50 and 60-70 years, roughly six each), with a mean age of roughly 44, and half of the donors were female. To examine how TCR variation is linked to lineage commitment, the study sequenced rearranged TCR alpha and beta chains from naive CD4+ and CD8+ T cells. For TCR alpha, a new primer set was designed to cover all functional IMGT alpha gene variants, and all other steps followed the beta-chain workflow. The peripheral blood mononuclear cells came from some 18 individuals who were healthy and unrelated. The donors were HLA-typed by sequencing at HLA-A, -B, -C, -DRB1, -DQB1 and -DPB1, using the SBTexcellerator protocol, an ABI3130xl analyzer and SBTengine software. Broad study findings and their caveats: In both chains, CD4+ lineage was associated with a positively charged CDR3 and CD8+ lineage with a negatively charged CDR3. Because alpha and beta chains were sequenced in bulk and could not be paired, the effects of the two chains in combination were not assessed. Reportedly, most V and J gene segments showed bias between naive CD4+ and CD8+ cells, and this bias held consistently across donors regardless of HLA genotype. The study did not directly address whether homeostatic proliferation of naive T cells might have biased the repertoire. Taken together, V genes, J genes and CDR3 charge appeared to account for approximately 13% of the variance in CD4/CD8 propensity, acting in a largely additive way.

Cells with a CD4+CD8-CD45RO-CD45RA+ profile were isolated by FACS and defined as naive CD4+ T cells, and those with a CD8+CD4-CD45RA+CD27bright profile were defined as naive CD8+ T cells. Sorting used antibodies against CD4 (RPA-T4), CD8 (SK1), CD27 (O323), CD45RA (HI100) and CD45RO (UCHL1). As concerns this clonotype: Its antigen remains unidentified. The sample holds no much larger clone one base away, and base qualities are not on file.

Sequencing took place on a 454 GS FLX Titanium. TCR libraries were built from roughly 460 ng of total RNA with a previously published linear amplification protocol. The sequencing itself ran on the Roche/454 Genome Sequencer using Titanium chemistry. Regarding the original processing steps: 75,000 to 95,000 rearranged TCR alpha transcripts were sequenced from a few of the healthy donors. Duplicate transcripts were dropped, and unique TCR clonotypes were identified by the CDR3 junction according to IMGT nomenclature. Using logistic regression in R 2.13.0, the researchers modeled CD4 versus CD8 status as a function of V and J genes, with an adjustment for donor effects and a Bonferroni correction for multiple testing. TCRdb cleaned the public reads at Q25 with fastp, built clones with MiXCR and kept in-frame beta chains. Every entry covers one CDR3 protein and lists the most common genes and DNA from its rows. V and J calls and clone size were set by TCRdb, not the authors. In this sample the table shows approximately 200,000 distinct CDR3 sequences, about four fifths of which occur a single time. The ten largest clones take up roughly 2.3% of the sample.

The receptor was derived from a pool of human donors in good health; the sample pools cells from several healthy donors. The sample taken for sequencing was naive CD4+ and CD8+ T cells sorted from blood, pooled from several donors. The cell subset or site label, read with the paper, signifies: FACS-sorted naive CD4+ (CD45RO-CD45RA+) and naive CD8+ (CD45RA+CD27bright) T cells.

The CDR3 in this case is CASLAPTYEQYF. The nucleotides are TGTGCCAGCCTCGCCCCAACCTACGAGCAGTACTTC. Recombination connected TRBV27 to TRBJ2-7, with no confident D gene call. The CDR3 goes from the cysteine to the phenylalanine over 12 residues. Only the CDR3 portion is preserved as DNA: 36 bases, with reading frame beginning at the first base. From a lookup of the germline V gene (reference sequence), CDR1 and CDR2 are MNHEY and SMNVEV. Between the V and J ends, shortened by 8 bases and 2 bases respectively, the junction contains 10 bases.